This TCR beta chain was retrieved from a study of cytomegalovirus exposure and HLA in healthy donors. V was pared by 6 bases and J by 0 bases, with 14 bases between. The CDR3 is 15 amino acids. The V gene's germline CDR1 is MNHNS and CDR2 SASEGT. Primers for the PCR totalled 60 Vbeta and 13 Jbeta. In the original processing: Later reanalysis found 75 million to 100 million unique TCR beta chains, around 10 million of them shared. TCRdb's copy holds only in-frame clones and misses some; the assay was immunoSEQ multiplex PCR. D and trimming come from the DNA, and the V and J calls and clone size come from that table. The sample contains tens of thousands of clones, 65% to 80% of which appear only once.

Sample: PBMCs. V is TRBV6-1 and J is TRBJ1-1; TRBD1 might be the D (5 bases). The sequence derives from a man aged 35 to 55 in good health and CMV-seropositive. CDR3: CASSLARVMNTEAFF. As DNA, the CDR3 is TGTGCCAGCAGCTTGGCCAGGGTCATGAACACTGAAGCTTTCTTT.